This T cell receptor (beta chain) came from a study of blood T cell repertoires in COVID-19 (TCRdb year 2020). Broadly, across the study: Samples from collaborators originated in the United States, Italy and Spain and spanned both the acute and convalescent phases of COVID-19. The prospective study material was composed of cDNA or gDNA derived from T cells, B-cell-depleted T cells, or PBMCs. Deeply sampled blood TCRbeta repertoires from subjects exposed to, actively infected with, or recovered from COVID-19 were included in the dataset. A freely available public database, intended as a resource for researchers studying the immune response to SARS-CoV-2, is where the repertoires were released. The samples were drawn from two sources: the first 160 participants of the ongoing ImmuneRACE study, and 1,000 to 1,500 subjects contributed by 6 global collaborators. The sample metadata nearly always contained a de-identified subject ID, COVID-19 status, age in years and sex. Where HLA class I and class II types were available, the types were taken from metadata supplied by the sample provider, not from assay-based typing. The paper's findings and limits, for the study overall: The amount of clinical and demographic metadata varied by source and participant and was provided uncurated.

In the case of this clone: The antigen this receptor binds is unknown. Qualities for individual bases were not recorded, and no much larger clone is one base off.

Each collaborating institution followed its own protocols to collect whole blood in K2EDTA tubes. For TCRbeta analysis, collaborators shipped samples as frozen whole blood, isolated PBMCs, or DNA extracted from either of those sample types. From the germline V gene, CDR1 is MNHEY and CDR2 is SVGAGI. The germline V end is reduced by 8 bases and the J end by 2 bases; junction bases left unmatched: 5. The CDR3 spans 13 residues, from the cysteine through the phenylalanine. Only the CDR3 region is kept as DNA, spanning 39 bases read in frame from base 1. TCRbeta CDR3 regions were amplified from genomic DNA using the immunoSEQ Assay, a bias-controlled multiplex PCR. The paper's processing steps were these. Within the assay, amplification of reference gene primers was used to estimate how many nucleated cells each sample contained. To quantify the absolute abundance of each unique TCRbeta CDR3 rearrangement, sequence reads were collapsed and filtered. For each sample, productive Simpson clonality was calculated by taking the square root of Simpson's diversity index across productive rearrangements. TCRdb re-hosts the immuneACCESS table, in-frame sequences only. Its copies lack some clones; in the studies checked, an unresolved V gene accounts for under half of them, and the cause for the rest is not known. The V and J calls and clone size were taken over from that table, and D and trimming were inferred from the DNA. For this sample the table gives roughly 100,000 clones, of which roughly 86% were detected only once. The ten largest make up 8.5% to 10% of the sample.

Sequencing was done on a sample of peripheral blood. The receptor chain draws on TRBV6-5 and TRBJ1-2; 7 of the junction bases match TRBD1. The receptor's source is a man aged 40-49 years with active or convalescent COVID-19. The nucleotide sequence is given as TGTGCCAGCGTCGGACAGGAGAACTATGGCTACACCTTC. Its translation reads: CASVGQENYGYTF.